This TCR beta chain was sequenced for a study of OX40 agonist ivuxolimab in advanced cancers. The CDR3 spans 14 residues. Germline V gives CDR1 SGHRS, CDR2 YFSETQ. Trimming removed 5 bases from V and 5 bases from J; junction bases left unmatched: 6. The method was immunoSEQ multiplex PCR; TCRdb's version includes in-frame clones alone and lacks a portion of them. The table has about 76,000 clones, approximately 83% seen once; the top ten hold under 3.5%. The genes are TRBV5-1 and TRBJ2-5, with TRBD2 matching over 10 bases. Sample: CD4+ or CD8+ T cells sorted from blood, taken in a trial of the OX40 agonist ivuxolimab. The TCR sequence derives from an adult with an advanced solid tumor such as melanoma, head and neck, liver or kidney cancer. The CDR3 DNA sequence: TGCGCCAGCAGTCGGAGCGGGGGGGCTGAGACCCAGTACTTC. This gives the protein CASSRSGGAETQYF.